This TCR beta chain was sequenced for a study of human T cells and chemical hapten exposure. Turning to the study itself: Donors were sensitized with 2% DPC on the upper inner arm. Recorded diagnoses among the mostly female patients were alopecia areata, totalis or universalis.

Documented time point: patch test 2, 6 weeks after DPC sensitization. As for treatment: therapeutic diphenylcyclopropenone sensitization with weekly scalp DPC. TCRdb re-called the RACE reads through MiXCR, storing one row per CDR3 protein. The table includes approximately 84,000 distinct CDR3 sequences, about 9.9% detected once. This CDR3 region has 17 residues. Germline CDR1 is SGHAT and CDR2 is FQNNGV. Trimming removed 5 bases from V and 2 bases from J; junction bases left unmatched: 14. The TCR comes from a man between 18 and 35 years old with alopecia areata. Some clones in this sample may be carry-over from other donors' samples. The chain employs TRBV11-2 and TRBJ2-7; TRBD1 matches 8 bases. This specimen was whole blood, taken in connection with sensitization to the hapten diphenylcyclopropenone (DPC). The CDR3 reads CASSQGASGMVAYEQYF. CDR3 coding DNA: TGTGCCAGCAGCCAGGGGGCGTCAGGGATGGTCGCCTACGAGCAGTACTTC.